Listed below are T cell receptor beta chains from one sample, sequenced in a study of patients and donors after allogeneic stem cell transplantation. TCRdb itself ran the RT-PCR reads through MiXCR, one entry per CDR3 protein. The sample carries some 150,000 distinct CDR3 sequences, about two fifths recorded once. Material for sequencing was blood, either unsorted or a sorted T cell fraction (not recorded which). These receptors were collected from a human donor who was either an allogeneic HSCT recipient or a stem cell or donor lymphocyte infusion donor (not recorded which). It is not recorded whose cells these are; they may come from a transplant donor. The CDR3 runs from the conserved cysteine through the conserved F or W. The order of the fields is J gene, V gene, CDR3 protein.

TRBJ1-2,TRBV12-3/TRBV12-4,CASTSRGNGYGYTF
TRBJ1-3,TRBV6-5,CASSSYRASSGNTIYF
TRBJ1-6,TRBV28,CASSFKSSYNSPLHF
TRBJ1-4,TRBV10-3,CAISLVWNNEKLFF
TRBJ1-5,TRBV12-3/TRBV12-4,CASGQGAVNQPQHF
TRBJ2-1,TRBV20-1,CSARLAGEQFF
TRBJ1-1,TRBV5-1,CASSPGGEGTEAFF
TRBJ2-7,TRBV12-3/TRBV12-4,CASSPRISGGASYEQYF
TRBJ1-5,TRBV6-5,CASSRSEHSNQPQHF
TRBJ2-3,TRBV2,CASSRQGGYTDTQYF
TRBJ1-5,TRBV3-1,CASSQLTGNQPQHF
TRBJ1-2,TRBV20-1,CSARGGTPYGYTF
TRBJ1-6,TRBV21-1,CASSKVKGRANSPLHF
TRBJ1-2,TRBV5-1,CASSFDRNYGYTF
TRBJ2-3,TRBV28,CASSTQAASTDTQYF
TRBJ1-1,TRBV10-3,CAIGLGTEAFF
TRBJ2-2,TRBV11-2,CASSLVWGRPGLANTGELFF
TRBJ1-3,TRBV13,CASSRGRGPGNTIYF
TRBJ1-2,TRBV27,CASSPEGYGYTF
TRBJ1-6,TRBV28,CASSSGHMGNSPLHF
TRBJ2-3,TRBV12-3/TRBV12-4,CASSLGPNTDTQYF
TRBJ2-2,TRBV12-3/TRBV12-4,CASSLAGRYTGELFF
TRBJ1-4,TRBV7-2,CASSFDPGWEEKLFF
TRBJ2-3,TRBV9,CASSPGTGVFSTDTQYF
TRBJ2-7,TRBV20-1,CSAANEVQYF
TRBJ1-4,TRBV24-1,CATSDSGAANEKLFF
TRBJ1-1,TRBV25-1,CASSEAGNTEAFF
TRBJ2-3,TRBV2,CASSDSGGALADTQYF
TRBJ2-3,TRBV14,CASSQLRGTDTQYF
TRBJ1-2,TRBV6-1,CASSDPGPMYGYTF
TRBJ1-5,TRBV12-3/TRBV12-4,CASIRTGLTNQPQHF
TRBJ1-1,TRBV9,CASSVGPDTEAFF
TRBJ1-4,TRBV20-1,CSARDSGQGDTNEKLFF
TRBJ1-1,TRBV28,CASSFYQGTEAFF
TRBJ1-2,TRBV6-6,CASSLTEGYTF
TRBJ2-3,TRBV13,CASSLQLGTDTQYF
TRBJ1-6,TRBV12-3/TRBV12-4,CASTDAQINSPLHF
TRBJ1-2,TRBV4-3,CASSPTNWVLYGYTF
TRBJ2-3,TRBV15,CATSRPGGLAGRDTQYF
TRBJ2-2,TRBV28,CASRAEFPNTGELFF
TRBJ1-6,TRBV28,CASVSSYNSPLHF
TRBJ2-1,TRBV27,CASSITSGGALNEQFF
TRBJ2-3,TRBV7-3,CASSSTGARMDTQYF
TRBJ1-1,TRBV12-3/TRBV12-4,CASSTGGIDEAFF
TRBJ2-3,TRBV12-3/TRBV12-4,CASSLSRTGGADTQYF
TRBJ1-3,TRBV6-5,CASRERGPGNTIYF
TRBJ1-1,TRBV5-1,CASSSGQGAMNTEAFF
TRBJ1-4,TRBV7-8,CASSAGTQATNEKLFF
TRBJ2-1,TRBV11-2,CASSLGKLGRYDTHNEQFF
TRBJ1-2,TRBV5-1,CASSPTSTFNYGYTF
TRBJ1-1,TRBV2,CASSGGSGGSDTEAFF
TRBJ2-5,TRBV6-5,CASSDPMSADRGVQETQYF
TRBJ1-2,TRBV6-6,CASSYGVGYTF
TRBJ1-5,TRBV28,CASSLPPGQGFFSNQPQHF
TRBJ2-3,TRBV7-2,CASSLAGLVNGDTQYF
TRBJ1-2,TRBV4-3,CASSQITANYGYTF
TRBJ1-4,TRBV5-6,CASSLGQGYEKLFF
TRBJ1-1,TRBV12-3/TRBV12-4,CASSFTGRNTEAFF
TRBJ1-1,TRBV20-1,CSARTQGHANTEAFF